These 16 T cell receptor beta chains were all obtained from the same sample, sequenced in a study of early T cells in non-severe SARS-CoV-2 infection. TCRdb recomputed calls from the 5' RACE reads with MiXCR, one row per CDR3 protein. This sample has tens of thousands of distinct CDR3 sequences, with roughly 18% found just once. The material was whole blood, obtained at baseline. The source is an adult who was a healthcare worker with PCR-confirmed SARS-CoV-2 infection or an uninfected control (not recorded which).

This rearrangement joins TRBV12-3 or TRBV12-4 to TRBJ2-5; D call uncertain. Trimming shortened V by 5 bases and J by 0 bases, and 7 bases separated the two germline ends. The CDR3 spans 13 residues. CDR3 sequence (DNA): TGTGCCAGCAGTCGCAGTTACCAAGAGACCCAGTACTTC. This translates into CASSRSYQETQYF.

The rearrangement joins TRBV18 to TRBJ2-7; D is uncertain. Germline V gene lookup returns CDR1 KGHSH and CDR2 LQKENI. This CDR3 is built from 11 residues. V gave up 6 bases and J gave up 3 bases, with 6 bases separating them. The CDR3 here is CASSTNYEQYF. The CDR3 region has the DNA TGTGCCAGCTCTACAAACTACGAGCAGTACTTC.

This clonotype was observed a handful of times. V gene TRBV20-1 combines with J gene TRBJ2-7, with TRBD1 identical over 7 bases. Germline V gene sequence: CDR1 DFQATT, CDR2 SNEGSKA (reference sequence). V was pared by 4 bases and J by 5 bases, with 14 bases of the junction left unmatched. The CDR3 loop spans 15 amino acids. In DNA, the CDR3 is TGCAGTGCTATGGGGACAGCGACTCCGAGGGACGAGCAGTACTTC. As protein: CSAMGTATPRDEQYF.

This clonotype was counted many times. V and J are TRBV7-6 and TRBJ2-3; D call uncertain. The CDR3 length is 13 residues. V shed 1 base and J shed 2 bases, with 4 bases lying between them. CDR1 SGHVS and CDR2 FNYEAQ come from the germline V gene. CDR3 coding DNA: TGTGCCAGCAGCTTAGAGCTCACAGATACGCAGTATTTT. It encodes CASSLELTDTQYF.

This clonotype was detected many times. J is TRBJ2-2 and V is TRBV6-6; 7 bases fit TRBD2. Germline V lookup: CDR1 MNHNY, CDR2 SVGAGI (reference sequence). Unmatched junction bases numbered 8, after V lost 5 bases and J lost 2 bases. The length of the CDR3 is 16 residues. CDR3: CASSDISGVNTGELFF. CDR3 bases: TGTGCCAGCAGTGACATAAGCGGGGTAAACACCGGGGAGCTGTTTTTT.

The CDR3, as DNA: TGTGCCAGCAGTCAGACGACAGGGACCGGGGAGCTGTTTTTT. This sequence encodes CASSQTTGTGELFF. This chain uses TRBV6-4 with TRBJ2-2, with 7 bases lining up with TRBD1. Trimming cost V 5 bases and J 5 bases; bases outside gene matches: 5. The CDR3 is 14 amino acids. CDR1 is MRHNA and CDR2 is SNTAGT in the germline V gene.

This clonotype was detected ten times or more. The chain uses TRBV7-8 and TRBJ1-6; D gene unclear. The CDR3 totals 19 residues. Germline-derived CDR1 and CDR2 are SGHVS and FQNEAQ. Trimming removed 1 base at V and 0 bases at J, with 16 bases between. This CDR3 reads CASSLEDWGDRSYNSPLHF. DNA for the CDR3: TGTGCCAGCAGCTTAGAAGACTGGGGAGACCGCTCCTATAATTCACCCCTCCACTTT.

This clonotype was counted between two and nine times. The chain joins TRBV6-6 to TRBJ1-5, with 9 bases matching TRBD1. This CDR3 comprises 15 residues. Looked up from germline, CDR1 is MNHNY and CDR2 is SVGAGI (reference sequence). With V trimmed by 4 bases and J by 11 bases, 12 bases remained unmatched. CDR3 protein: CASSSYTGGTASQHF. The CDR3 region has the DNA TGTGCCAGCAGTTCCTACACAGGGGGCACGGCGTCCCAGCATTTT.

The gene calls are TRBV18 and TRBJ2-4; D may match TRBD1 or TRBD2 (6 bases each). The germline V gene has CDR1 KGHSH and CDR2 LQKENI. Trimming cost V 6 bases and J 0 bases, with 12 bases left between them. This CDR3 is 15 amino acids long. The DNA of the CDR3 is TGTGCCAGCTCTACCGAGGGGGGAGCCAAAAACATTCAGTACTTC. It yields the protein CASSTEGGAKNIQYF.

A few counts support this clonotype. This sequence joins TRBV7-9 and TRBJ2-5; the D is unclear. This CDR3 has 14 amino acids. Per germline, CDR1 SEHNR and CDR2 FQNEAQ (reference sequence). V lost 4 bases and J lost 4, with 13 bases in between. The DNA of the CDR3 is TGTGCCAGCAGCTCTTACACCGCCCCAGAGACCCAGTACTTC. Translation: CASSSYTAPETQYF.

This clonotype came up once. The chain carries TRBV18 and TRBJ1-1, with 8 bases identical to TRBD1. Trimming took 10 bases from V and 5 from J; bases not matched to a gene: 12. CDR1 is KGHSH and CDR2 is LQKENI in the germline V gene. The CDR3 is made up of 14 amino acids. The CDR3 reads CATLRTGQETEAFF. The CDR3 coding sequence is TGTGCCACACTTCGGACAGGGCAGGAGACTGAAGCTTTCTTT.

CDR3 nucleotide sequence: TGTGCCAGCAGCCAAGAACAGCCTGGGGCAGATACGCAGTATTTT. The encoded protein is CASSQEQPGADTQYF. This chain uses TRBV3-1 with TRBJ2-3, with D uncertain. Germline lookup yields CDR1 LGHDT and CDR2 YNNKEL (reference sequence). The CDR3 has 15 amino acids. Deletions cut 0 bases from V and 4 bases from J, with 11 bases between.

The rearrangement uses TRBV12-3 or TRBV12-4 and TRBJ2-2; 7 bases are a match to TRBD1. This CDR3 spans 15 amino acids. Losses at the gene ends were 4 bases for V and 7 bases for J; bases not matched to a gene: 9. The CDR3 region is CASSSGQVLSGELFF. The CDR3, as DNA: TGTGCCAGCAGTTCTGGACAGGTATTGAGCGGGGAGCTGTTTTTT.

In its sample, this clonotype was seen many times. The V and J genes are TRBV20-1 and TRBJ2-5; possible D gene TRBD1, 6 bases. The CDR3 loop spans 14 amino acids. Germline V CDR1 and CDR2: DFQATT, SNEGSKA (reference sequence). V lost 3 bases, J lost 2 bases, and 13 bases lay in between. The CDR3 sequence: CSARNRVGQETQYF. The CDR3 bases are TGCAGTGCTAGGAACAGGGTGGGTCAAGAGACCCAGTACTTC.

V usage is TRBV3-1 and J usage is TRBJ1-1, with 11 bases fitting TRBD1. Germline CDR1 is LGHDT and CDR2 is YNNKEL (reference sequence). This CDR3 contains 15 residues. V lost 4 bases to trimming and J lost 6 bases; unmatched junction nucleotides: 7. CDR3 residues: CASSRTGQGAPEAFF. The CDR3 DNA is TGTGCCAGCAGCCGAACCGGACAGGGGGCTCCTGAAGCTTTCTTT.

In its sample, this clonotype is large (0.1 to 1%). The chain uses TRBV4-3 and TRBJ2-1, with D perhaps TRBD2 (5 bases). This CDR3 has 14 amino acids. Germline assignment: CDR1 LGHNA and CDR2 YSLEER. V was pared by 1 base and J by 4 bases, with 8 bases between. In DNA, the CDR3 is TGCGCCAGCAGCCAAGGCCGGGATTACAATGAGCAGTTCTTC. It specifies CASSQGRDYNEQFF.